Listed below are T cell receptor beta chains from one sample, sequenced in a study of blood T cell repertoires in COVID-19. Profiling relied on immunoSEQ multiplex PCR, and the TCRdb table lists in-frame clones only, not all of them. The sample lists 90,000 or so clones, around 83% occurring once. The material sequenced was peripheral blood. Source of these receptors: a man in his fifties or sixties with acute or convalescent COVID-19. Both conserved end residues are trimmed from each CDR3.

J gene	V gene	CDR3 protein
TRBJ1-2	TRBV28	ASSSPGSPSFYGYT
TRBJ1-1	TRBV10-3	AISRTAEETEAF
TRBJ2-6	TRBV4-2	ASSPLRSGANVLT
TRBJ1-5	TRBV6-1	ASSGYSRGFSNQPQH
TRBJ2-4	TRBV5-1	ASSLRGQGDIQY
TRBJ1-4	TRBV2	ASSESGFNEKLF
TRBJ2-2	TRBV5-4	ASSQAGLAANTGELF
TRBJ1-4	TRBV28	ASTSITGTNEKLF
TRBJ2-2	TRBV18	ASSPQDTSNTGELF
TRBJ1-5	TRBV2	ASSERGTMGH
TRBJ1-5	TRBV28	ASWDRGQLVSNQPQH
TRBJ1-5	TRBV6-2/TRBV6-3	ASSFRGNQPQH
TRBJ1-1	TRBV15	ATSDYKTTEAF
TRBJ1-2	TRBV30	AWSGAQGFHGYT
TRBJ2-5	TRBV7-7	ASSLVLGQETQY
TRBJ1-5	TRBV15	ATSRNRNQPQH
TRBJ1-1	TRBV6-1	ASSDMDRSNTEAF
TRBJ1-1	TRBV5-1	ASSLEGMRGWDTEAF
TRBJ2-7	TRBV2	ASSKDRGYEQY
TRBJ1-1	TRBV2	ASSDSAGNTEAF
TRBJ1-2	TRBV4-1	ASSQDIKRVDVNT
TRBJ1-2	TRBV28	ASSFSGGYT
TRBJ2-7	TRBV28	ASSPSQGLRSYEQY
TRBJ2-2	TRBV9	ASSVASAVGTGELF
TRBJ1-5	TRBV19	ASQYGTGVQPQH
TRBJ1-2	TRBV5-1	ASSPGQGKGKGYT
TRBJ1-1	TRBV5-1	ASSNRDTEAF
TRBJ2-2	TRBV6-5	ASSYSWEFGELF
TRBJ2-2	TRBV7-9	AITTKTGVTGELF
TRBJ1-2	TRBV27	ASSLSGTGLYGYT
TRBJ2-2	TRBV24-1	ATSDAGRNTGELF
TRBJ1-1	TRBV7-9	ASSLATGRAF
TRBJ1-2	TRBV28	ASSIDKPRGYT
TRBJ2-2	TRBV7-2	ASSLDYPGQGLRELF
TRBJ1-1	TRBV20-1	SAIRRTEAF
TRBJ2-1	TRBV18	ASSPQQGNNEQF
TRBJ2-3	TRBV5-1	ASRSSPGQGTDTQY
TRBJ2-2	TRBV5-1	ASSLGTGGVHKELF
TRBJ2-1	TRBV9	ASSVGNSFYNEQF
TRBJ2-5	TRBV2	ASLGHHLGVFQETQY
TRBJ2-7	TRBV12-3/TRBV12-4	ASSFGTDYEQY
TRBJ2-1	TRBV2	ASSKGQGPDEQF
TRBJ2-2	TRBV2	ASWTGNTGELF
TRBJ1-5	TRBV4-3	ASSQDTGTNQPQH
TRBJ2-2	TRBV19	ASSYRTGELF
TRBJ1-1	TRBV7-6	ASSPDNLPEAF
TRBJ1-3	TRBV5-1	ASSERQGLSSGNTIY
TRBJ2-2	TRBV5-5	ASSSGQGTNTGELF
TRBJ1-2	TRBV6-5	ASSSRQGARYGYT
TRBJ1-6	TRBV13	ASSWTRYNSPLH
TRBJ1-6	TRBV11-2	ASSSTGPLH
TRBJ1-6	TRBV6-5	ASGESDRKNSPLH
TRBJ2-1	TRBV7-8	ASSLARAAGAYNEQF
TRBJ2-5	TRBV4-1	ASSQGPGMEEETQY
TRBJ1-4	TRBV28	ASEDSTTNEKLF
TRBJ2-1	TRBV7-2	ASSPERNYNEQF
TRBJ2-3	TRBV4-2	ASSQDLSSGGTDTQY